This T cell receptor beta chain was identified in a study of response to subunit inactivated influenza vaccine. Study-level points and caveats: After each seasonal influenza vaccination, few new T cells are recruited, the authors suggested.

This clonotype was counted between two and nine times. Its antigen is unknown. CDR3 length equals 13 residues. Germline assignment: CDR1 LGHNA and CDR2 YSLEER. V gave up 1 base and J gave up 7 bases, with 10 bases separating them. In TCRdb, the RT-PCR reads were re-called with MiXCR into one record per CDR3 protein. This sample carries a few hundred thousand distinct CDR3 sequences, approximately 7.3% of them seen once, and the ten largest clones take around 12%. The TCR originated in a man aged 50-75 years who received an inactivated influenza vaccine. This rearrangement joins TRBV4-3 to TRBJ2-5; D is possibly TRBD1 (5 bases). The input for sequencing was PBMCs from blood, taken around 25 months after vaccination. DNA of the CDR3: TGCGCCAGCAGCCAAGGGACCCAGGGGACCCAGTACTTC. It codes for CASSQGTQGTQYF.